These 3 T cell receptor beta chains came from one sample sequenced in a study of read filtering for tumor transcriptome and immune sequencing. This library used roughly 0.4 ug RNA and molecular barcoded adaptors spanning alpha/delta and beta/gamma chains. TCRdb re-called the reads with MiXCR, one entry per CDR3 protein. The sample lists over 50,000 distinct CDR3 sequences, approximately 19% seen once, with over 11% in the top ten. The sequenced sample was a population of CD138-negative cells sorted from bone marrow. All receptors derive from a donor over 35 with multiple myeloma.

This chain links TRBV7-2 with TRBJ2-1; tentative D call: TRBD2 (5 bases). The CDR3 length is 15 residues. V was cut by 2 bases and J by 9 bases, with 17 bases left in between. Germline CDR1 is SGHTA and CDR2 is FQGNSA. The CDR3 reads CASSLLAMAVSEQFF. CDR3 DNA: TGTGCCAGCAGCTTACTAGCTATGGCCGTCAGTGAGCAGTTCTTC.

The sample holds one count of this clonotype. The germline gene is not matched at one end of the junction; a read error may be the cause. For the CDR3, the DNA is TGTCCCAGCACTCTTTGGGGCACAGATACGCAGTATTTT. This codes for CPSTLWGTDTQYF. The genes are TRBV7-3 and TRBJ2-3; D is unresolved. Per germline, CDR1 SGHTA and CDR2 FQGTGA. The CDR3 is made up of 13 amino acids. The full variable domain, with the rest looked up from reference TRBV7-3 and TRBJ2-3, is GAGVSQTPSNKVTEKGKYVELRCDPISGHTALYWYRQSLGQGPEFLIYFQGTGAADDSGLPNDRFFAVRPEGSVSTLKIQRTERGDSAVYLCPSTLWGTDTQYFGPGTRLTVL.

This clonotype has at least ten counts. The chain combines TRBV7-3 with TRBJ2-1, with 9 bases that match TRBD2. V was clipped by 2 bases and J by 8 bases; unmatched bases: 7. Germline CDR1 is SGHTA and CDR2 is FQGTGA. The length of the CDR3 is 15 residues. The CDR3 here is CASSLAAGGVDEQFF. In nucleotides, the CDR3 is TGTGCCAGCAGCTTAGCGGCGGGAGGGGTGGATGAGCAGTTCTTC.